These 14 T cell receptor beta chains originate from one sample sequenced in a study of glioma-infiltrating T cells after dendritic cell vaccination (dated by TCRdb to the mid-2010s). The intended sense of this specimen's time point label: after dendritic cell vaccination, including at tumor progression/relapse. Libraries were made using the immunoSEQ multiplex PCR assay. TCRdb took over this immuneACCESS table, retaining in-frame rearrangements with V and J assigned. Such tables are incomplete; in checked studies, under half of the missing clones stem from an unresolved V gene, and the remainder is unexplained. For this sample there are over 65,000 clones; approximately 81% appear just once. In total, the top ten clones hold roughly 8.4% of the sample. Source: blood, taken after dendritic cell vaccination. Receptors were obtained from a human donor with glioblastoma.

This rearrangement joins TRBV5-1 to TRBJ2-5; perhaps TRBD2 as D (5 bases). Trimming pared 0 bases from V and 3 bases from J, leaving 12 bases between. The length of the CDR3 is 15 residues. Germline V gene data show CDR1 as SGHRS and CDR2 as YFSETQ. The CDR3 sequence: CASSLGDYSEETQYF. The CDR3 DNA is TGCGCCAGCAGCTTGGGTGACTATTCGGAAGAGACCCAGTACTTC.

The V call is TRBV19, the J call TRBJ2-7, with TRBD1 matching 10 bases. The CDR3 covers 13 residues. Germline-derived CDR1 and CDR2 are LNHDA and SQIVND (reference sequence). The trim removed 8 bases at V and 5 bases at J, leaving 6 bases unmatched. The CDR3 nucleotides read TGTGCCAGTCGAGGAGACAGGGGGCACGAGCAGTACTTC. Its translation is CASRGDRGHEQYF.

This rearrangement joins TRBV2 to TRBJ1-4, with D perhaps TRBD1 (5 bases). Germline CDR1 and CDR2: SNHLY and FYNNEI. This CDR3 region has 12 residues. Between the trimmed V and J ends, which lost 7 bases and 8 bases, there was a span of 11 bases. The CDR3 coding sequence is TGTGCCAGCACGCACAGGACCGAAAAACTGTTTTTT. Translated, it gives CASTHRTEKLFF.

The gene calls are TRBV7-9 and TRBJ2-7; no clear D gene. CDR1 and CDR2 from the germline V gene are SEHNR and FQNEAQ (reference sequence). The CDR3 consists of 14 residues. Trimming removed 4 bases from V and 0 bases from J, with 10 bases in between. The CDR3 sequence: CASSSTPSSYEQYF. CDR3 in DNA: TGTGCCAGCAGCTCGACACCAAGCTCCTACGAGCAGTACTTC.

CDR3 nucleotide sequence: TGTGCCAGCACCACGCTGGGTAGCGGTTTACGGGGGCAGTTCTTC. Translating it yields CASTTLGSGLRGQFF. The V call is TRBV28, the J call TRBJ2-1, with a tentative D call TRBD2 (6 bases). The germline V and J ends were trimmed by 7 bases and 12 bases, with 25 bases remaining between them. The germline V gene has CDR1 MDHEN and CDR2 SYDVKM. This CDR3 is 15 amino acids long.

This clone appeared a single time. This rearrangement joins TRBV4-1 to TRBJ2-3; D unclear. This CDR3 is built from 18 residues. In germline, CDR1 is MGHRA, CDR2 YSYEKL. The V end lost 2 bases, the J end lost 0 bases, and 18 bases lay between the germline ends. CDR3 in DNA: TGCGCCAGCAGCCAAACGGAGTTTGTCCGAATTAGCACAGATACGCAGTATTTT. Translating gives CASSQTEFVRISTDTQYF.

This chain links TRBV5-1 with TRBJ2-5; 7 nucleotides match TRBD1. The CDR3 runs to 16 residues. Looked up from germline, CDR1 is SGHRS and CDR2 is YFSETQ. Germline trimming cut 5 bases from V and 5 bases from J; bases unmatched to any gene: 15. The DNA of the CDR3 is TGCGCCAGCAGTTCTTTCGAGGGGGCGCGTGGGGAGACCCAGTACTTC. It encodes CASSSFEGARGETQYF. The variable domain in full, completed from reference TRBV5-1 and TRBJ2-5, reads KAGVTQTPRYLIKTRGQQVTLSCSPISGHRSVSWYQQTPGQGLQFLFEYFSETQRNKGNFPGRFSGRQFSNSRSEMNVSTLELGDSALYLCASSSFEGARGETQYFGPGTRLLVL.

The chain is built from TRBV13 and TRBJ1-1, with a possible D match to TRBD1 (5 bases). Looked up from germline, CDR1 is PRHDT and CDR2 is FYEKMQ (reference sequence). CDR3 length: 15 residues. V lost 5 bases, J lost 6 bases, and 19 bases lay in between. The chain's CDR3 is CASSRPYTGKPEAFF. The CDR3 coding sequence is TGTGCCAGCAGCCGACCCTACACAGGAAAACCTGAAGCTTTCTTT. The full variable domain, in which reference TRBV13 and TRBJ1-1 provide the parts outside the CDR3, is AAGVIQSPRHLIKEKRETATLKCYPIPRHDTVYWYQQGPGQDPQFLISFYEKMQSDKGSIPDRFSAQQFSDYHSELNMSSLELGDSALYFCASSRPYTGKPEAFFGQGTRLTVV.

This clone was detected only a few times. V gene TRBV19 combines with J gene TRBJ1-2; TRBD1 aligns across 7 bases. Germline trimming cut 5 bases from V and 4 bases from J; bases unmatched to any gene: 10. There are 15 residues in the CDR3. CDR1 is LNHDA, CDR2 SQIVND, per germline (reference sequence). Here the CDR3 reads CASSRNAGQLYGYTF. The CDR3, as DNA: TGTGCCAGTAGTCGGAATGCGGGACAGCTCTATGGCTACACCTTC.

The chain employs TRBV5-4 and TRBJ2-5, with 11 bases matching TRBD2. The CDR3 loop spans 15 amino acids. Germline CDR1 and CDR2: SGHNT and YYREEE (reference sequence). With V trimmed by 2 bases and J by 5 bases, 5 bases remained unmatched. The CDR3: CASSFSGGAGETQYF. DNA for the CDR3: TGTGCCAGCAGCTTTAGCGGGGGGGCAGGGGAGACCCAGTACTTC. The variable domain in full, completed from reference TRBV5-4 and TRBJ2-5, reads ETGVTQSPTHLIKTRGQQVTLRCSSQSGHNTVSWYQQALGQGPQFIFQYYREEENGRGNFPPRFSGLQFPNYSSELNVNALELDDSALYLCASSFSGGAGETQYFGPGTRLLVL.

With respect to this clone: This specimen includes other DNA sequences encoding the same CDR3. This rearrangement joins TRBV5-4 to TRBJ2-7, with 9 bases fitting TRBD1. Germline values: CDR1 SGHNT, CDR2 YYREEE (reference sequence). V lost 4 bases, J lost 4 bases, and 9 bases stayed unmatched. The CDR3 is 15 amino acids. The CDR3 loop reads CASSLPGQGRYEQYF. The CDR3 DNA follows: TGTGCCAGCAGCCTACCGGGACAGGGTAGATACGAGCAGTACTTC.

CDR3 nucleotides: TGTGCCAGCAGCTTAGGAGAGAACACTGAAGCTTTCTTT. Its protein product is CASSLGENTEAFF. The chain carries TRBV7-6 and TRBJ1-1, with D hard to call. V lost 1 base and J 1 base, leaving 4 bases between the germline ends. This CDR3 has 13 amino acids. Germline CDR1 reads SGHVS; CDR2 reads FNYEAQ.

The chain couples TRBV28 to TRBJ2-7, with D tentatively TRBD1 (6 bases). The germline CDR1 and CDR2 sequences are MDHEN and SYDVKM. CDR3 length: 15 amino acids. V was trimmed by 3 bases and J by 2 bases, leaving 14 bases between them. The CDR3 nucleotides read TGTGCCAGCAGTTTTGAGAGGACAGCCACCTACGAGCAGTACTTC. The encoded protein is CASSFERTATYEQYF.

The V call is TRBV9, the J call TRBJ1-1, with D possibly matching TRBD1 (5 bases). Germline V gives CDR1 SGDLS, CDR2 YYNGEE. The CDR3 length is 14 residues. The germline V and J ends were trimmed by 0 bases and 4 bases, with 10 bases remaining between them. The CDR3 region is CASSVEGIGTEAFF. The CDR3 region has the DNA TGTGCCAGCAGCGTAGAGGGGATAGGCACTGAAGCTTTCTTT. The whole variable domain, remainder taken from reference TRBV9 and TRBJ1-1, is DSGVTQTPKHLITATGQRVTLRCSPRSGDLSVYWYQQSLDQGLQFLIQYYNGEERAKGNILERFSAQQFPDLHSELNLSSLELGDSALYFCASSVEGIGTEAFFGQGTRLTVV.